This T cell receptor beta chain is from a study of cytomegalovirus exposure and HLA in healthy donors. General study findings and limits: Published work reported that the classifier diagnosed cytomegalovirus status with high specificity and sensitivity. Investigators reported approximately 170 TCR beta chains as tied to cytomegalovirus.

Points on this clone: Its cognate antigen is unknown.

The germline V gene has CDR1 SNHLY and CDR2 FYNNEI. This CDR3 contains 14 residues. Trimming removed 3 bases from V and 6 bases from J; junction bases left unmatched: 3. Profiled with immunoSEQ multiplex PCR; TCRdb holds only in-frame clones, not every one. The sample has about 130,000 clones; just under 90% are singletons. The chain couples TRBV2 to TRBJ2-5; 11 bases line up with TRBD2. The sequencing input was PBMCs. This TCR was recovered from a woman in her 30s in good health and CMV-seropositive. The CDR3 DNA follows: TGTGCCAGCAGTGACCCTAGCGGGGGGAAGACCCAGTACTTC. Its translation is CASSDPSGGKTQYF.